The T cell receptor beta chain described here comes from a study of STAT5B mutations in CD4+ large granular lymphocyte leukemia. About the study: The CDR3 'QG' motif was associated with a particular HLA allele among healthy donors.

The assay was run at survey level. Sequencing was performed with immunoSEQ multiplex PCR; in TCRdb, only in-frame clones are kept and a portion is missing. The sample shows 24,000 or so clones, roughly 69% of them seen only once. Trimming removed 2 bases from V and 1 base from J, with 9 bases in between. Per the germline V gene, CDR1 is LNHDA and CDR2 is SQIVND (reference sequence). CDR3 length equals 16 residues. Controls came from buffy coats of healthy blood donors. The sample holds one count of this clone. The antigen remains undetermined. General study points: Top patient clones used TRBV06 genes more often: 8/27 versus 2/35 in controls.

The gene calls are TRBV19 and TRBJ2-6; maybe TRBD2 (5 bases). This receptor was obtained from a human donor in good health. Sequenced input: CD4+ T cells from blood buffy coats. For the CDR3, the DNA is TGTGCCAGTAGTATAATAGAGGGATCTGGGGCCAACGTCCTGACTTTC. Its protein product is CASSIIEGSGANVLTF.